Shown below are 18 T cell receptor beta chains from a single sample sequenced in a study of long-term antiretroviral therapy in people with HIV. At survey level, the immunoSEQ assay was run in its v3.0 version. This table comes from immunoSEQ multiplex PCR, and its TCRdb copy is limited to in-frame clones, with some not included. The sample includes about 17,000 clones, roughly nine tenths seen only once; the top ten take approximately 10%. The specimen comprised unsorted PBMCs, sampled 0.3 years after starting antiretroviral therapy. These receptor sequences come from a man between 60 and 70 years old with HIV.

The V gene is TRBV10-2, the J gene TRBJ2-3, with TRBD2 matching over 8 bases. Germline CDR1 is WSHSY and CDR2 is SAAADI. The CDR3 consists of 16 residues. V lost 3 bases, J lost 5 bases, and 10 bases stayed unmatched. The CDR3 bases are TGCGCCAGCAGTGAACCGGGACTAGGCAATAGAGATACGCAGTATTTT. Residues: CASSEPGLGNRDTQYF.

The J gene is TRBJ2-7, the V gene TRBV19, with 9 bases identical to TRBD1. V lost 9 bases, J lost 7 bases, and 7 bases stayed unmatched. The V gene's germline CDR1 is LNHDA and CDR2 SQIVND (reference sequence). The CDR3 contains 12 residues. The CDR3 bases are TGTGCCAGCTCACAGGGGGCGGGGGAGCAGTACTTC. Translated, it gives CASSQGAGEQYF.

The CDR3, as DNA: TGTGCCAGCAGCGAGGAGGCTTCCAAAAACATTCAGTACTTC. Its translation: CASSEEASKNIQYF. The chain combines TRBV7-3 with TRBJ2-4; the D gene is possibly TRBD2 (5 bases). CDR3 size: 14 residues. Germline assignment: CDR1 SGHTA and CDR2 FQGTGA. The ends were cut back, 5 bases at V and 2 bases at J, with 10 bases in the middle.

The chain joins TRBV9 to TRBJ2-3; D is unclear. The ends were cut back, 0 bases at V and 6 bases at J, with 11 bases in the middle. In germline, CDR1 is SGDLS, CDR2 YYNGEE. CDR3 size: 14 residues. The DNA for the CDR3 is TGTGCCAGCAGCGTAGCCCCTGGCCGGGATACGCAGTATTTT. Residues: CASSVAPGRDTQYF.

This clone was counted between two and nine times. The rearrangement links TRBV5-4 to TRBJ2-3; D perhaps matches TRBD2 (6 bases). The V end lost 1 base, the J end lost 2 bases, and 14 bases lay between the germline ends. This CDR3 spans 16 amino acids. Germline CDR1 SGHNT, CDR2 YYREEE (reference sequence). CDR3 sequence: CASSLWRGDYTDTQYF. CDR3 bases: TGTGCCAGCAGCTTGTGGCGGGGCGACTACACAGATACGCAGTATTTT.

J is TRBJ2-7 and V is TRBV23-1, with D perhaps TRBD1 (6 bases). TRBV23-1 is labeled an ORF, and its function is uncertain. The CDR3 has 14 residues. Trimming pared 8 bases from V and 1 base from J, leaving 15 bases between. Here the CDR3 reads CASGWTAHSYEQYF. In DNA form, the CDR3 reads TGCGCCAGCGGCTGGACAGCTCATTCCTACGAGCAGTACTTC.

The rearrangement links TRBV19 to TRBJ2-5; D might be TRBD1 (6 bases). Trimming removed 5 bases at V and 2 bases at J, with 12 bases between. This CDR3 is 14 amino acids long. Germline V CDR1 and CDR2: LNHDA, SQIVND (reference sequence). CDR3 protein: CASSFRTEQETQYF. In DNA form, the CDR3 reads TGTGCCAGTAGTTTCCGGACAGAGCAAGAGACCCAGTACTTC.

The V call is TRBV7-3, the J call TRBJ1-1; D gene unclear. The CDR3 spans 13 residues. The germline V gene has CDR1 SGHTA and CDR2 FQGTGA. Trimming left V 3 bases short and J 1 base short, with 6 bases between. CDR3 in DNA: TGTGCCAGCAGCTTCGGAGCGAACACTGAAGCTTTCTTT. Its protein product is CASSFGANTEAFF.

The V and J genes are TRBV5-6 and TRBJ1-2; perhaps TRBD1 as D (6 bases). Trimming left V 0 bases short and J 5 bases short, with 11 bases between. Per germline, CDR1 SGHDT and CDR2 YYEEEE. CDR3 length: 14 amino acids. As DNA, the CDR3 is TGTGCCAGCAGCTTGGGGACAGACCTATATGGCTACACCTTC. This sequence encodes CASSLGTDLYGYTF.

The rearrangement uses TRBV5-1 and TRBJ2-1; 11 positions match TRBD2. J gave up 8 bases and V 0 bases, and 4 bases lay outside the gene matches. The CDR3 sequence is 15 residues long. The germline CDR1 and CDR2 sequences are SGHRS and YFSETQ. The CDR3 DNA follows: TGCGCCAGCAGCTTGGGACTAGCGGGATTCGATGAGCAGTTCTTC. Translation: CASSLGLAGFDEQFF.

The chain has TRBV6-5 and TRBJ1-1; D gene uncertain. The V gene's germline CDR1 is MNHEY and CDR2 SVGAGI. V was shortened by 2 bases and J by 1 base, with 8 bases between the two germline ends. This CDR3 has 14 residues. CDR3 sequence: CASSYGVRNTEAFF. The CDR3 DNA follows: TGTGCCAGCAGTTACGGGGTCCGGAACACTGAAGCTTTCTTT.

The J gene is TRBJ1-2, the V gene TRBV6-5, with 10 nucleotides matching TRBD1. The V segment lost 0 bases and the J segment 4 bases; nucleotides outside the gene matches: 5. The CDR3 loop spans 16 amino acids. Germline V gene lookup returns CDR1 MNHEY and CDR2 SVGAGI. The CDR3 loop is CASSYSKTGGFYGYTF. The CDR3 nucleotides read TGTGCCAGCAGTTACTCGAAGACAGGGGGCTTCTATGGCTACACCTTC.

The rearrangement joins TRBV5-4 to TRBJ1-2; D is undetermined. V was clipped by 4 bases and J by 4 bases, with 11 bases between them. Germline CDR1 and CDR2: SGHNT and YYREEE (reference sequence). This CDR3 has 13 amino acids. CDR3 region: CASSSTGVYGYTF. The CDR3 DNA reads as TGTGCCAGCAGCAGTACCGGGGTCTATGGCTACACCTTC.

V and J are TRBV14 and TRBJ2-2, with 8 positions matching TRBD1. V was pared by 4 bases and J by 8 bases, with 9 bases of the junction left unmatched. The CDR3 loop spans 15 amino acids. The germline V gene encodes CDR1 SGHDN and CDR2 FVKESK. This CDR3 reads CASSRTGSRSGELFF. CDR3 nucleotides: TGTGCCAGCAGCCGGACAGGGTCTCGGTCGGGGGAGCTGTTTTTT.

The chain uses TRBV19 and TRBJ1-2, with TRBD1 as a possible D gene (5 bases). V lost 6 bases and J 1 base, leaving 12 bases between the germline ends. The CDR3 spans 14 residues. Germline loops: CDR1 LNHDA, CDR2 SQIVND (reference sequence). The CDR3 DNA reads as TGTGCCAGTAGGATGACAGCGTTTAACTATGGCTACACCTTC. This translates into CASRMTAFNYGYTF.

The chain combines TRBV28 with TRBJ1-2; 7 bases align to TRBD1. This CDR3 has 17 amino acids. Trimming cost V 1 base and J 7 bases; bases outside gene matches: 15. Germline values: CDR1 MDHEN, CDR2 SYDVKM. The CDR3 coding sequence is TGTGCCAGCAGTTTATCCAATACCCCCAGGGGGAAGGGTGGCTACACCTTC. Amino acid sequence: CASSLSNTPRGKGGYTF.

The CDR3 DNA is TGTGCCAGCAACCTAATAGACCAGCCCCAGCATTTT. Amino acid sequence: CASNLIDQPQHF. The rearrangement uses TRBV28 and TRBJ1-5; D uncertain. The CDR3 spans 12 residues. The V gene's germline CDR1 is MDHEN and CDR2 SYDVKM. The V end lost 7 bases, the J end lost 7 bases, and 11 bases lay between the germline ends.

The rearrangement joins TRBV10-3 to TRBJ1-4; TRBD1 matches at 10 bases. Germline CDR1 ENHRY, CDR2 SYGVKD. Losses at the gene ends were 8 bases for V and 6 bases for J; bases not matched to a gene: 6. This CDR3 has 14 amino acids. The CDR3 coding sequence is TGTGCCATCTTGAACGGGACAGGGGATGAAAAACTGTTTTTT. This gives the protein CAILNGTGDEKLFF.